A selection of T cell receptor beta chains follows, all from one sample in a study of T-cell memory formation after mild COVID-19. TCRdb called the 5' RACE reads again in MiXCR, with one record for every CDR3 protein. The sample has tens of thousands of distinct CDR3 sequences; 7.4% are singletons. The sample consisted of PBMCs or a T cell subset sorted from them (not recorded which). Receptors originate from an adult woman who had mild COVID-19 (a few samples of this study predate the infection). Cell type and time point are not known. Both conserved end residues are part of each CDR3. Fields, in order: V gene, clone size, D gene, J gene, CDR3 protein, CDR3 DNA. The D gene is left open where the match is weak. Clone sizes are given selectively: once, few, many, or a class where the clone is expanded.

>TRBV20-1|many|TRBD2|TRBJ2-5
CSARDGGTSLETQYF
TGCAGTGCTAGAGATGGGGGGACTAGCCTGGAGACCCAGTACTTC
>TRBV6-6|many|-|TRBJ1-1
CASSYSRSAGNTEAFF
TGTGCCAGCAGTTACTCGAGGAGCGCAGGGAACACTGAAGCTTTCTTT
>TRBV4-1|many|-|TRBJ2-7
CASSLTWTVGEQYF
TGCGCCAGCAGCCTTACTTGGACCGTTGGCGAGCAGTACTTC
>TRBV6-4|many|TRBD2|TRBJ2-1
CASSDSRRGGNEQFF
TGTGCCAGCAGTGACTCTAGGAGGGGAGGGAATGAGCAGTTCTTC
>TRBV20-1|many|-|TRBJ2-1
CSARGLGNSYNEQFF
TGCAGTGCTAGAGGACTAGGGAATTCCTACAATGAGCAGTTCTTC
>TRBV24-1|many|TRBD2|TRBJ2-1
CATSDFSGSYNEQFF
TGTGCCACCAGTGATTTTAGCGGGTCGTACAATGAGCAGTTCTTC
>TRBV7-9|many|TRBD1|TRBJ1-2
CASSLDPGQGLVRNGYTF
TGTGCCAGCAGCTTAGACCCGGGACAGGGATTAGTGCGCAATGGCTACACCTTC
>TRBV7-3|many|-|TRBJ2-1
CASSSPAGSYNEQFF
TGTGCCAGCAGCTCACCGGCGGGATCCTACAATGAGCAGTTCTTC
>TRBV2|many|TRBD2|TRBJ2-1
CASTGLAESSYNEQFF
TGTGCCAGCACTGGACTAGCGGAAAGCTCCTACAATGAGCAGTTCTTC
>TRBV5-1|many|-|TRBJ1-1
CASSPAPNTPSNTEAFF
TGCGCCAGCAGCCCCGCTCCCAATACACCCTCGAACACTGAAGCTTTCTTT
>TRBV3-1|many|-|TRBJ1-1
CASSQVQGFTEAFF
TGTGCCAGCAGCCAAGTTCAGGGATTCACTGAAGCTTTCTTT
>TRBV5-5|once|-|TRBJ2-2
CASSLAWGSTGELFF
TGTGCCAGCAGCTTGGCTTGGGGATCCACCGGGGAGCTGTTTTTT
>TRBV12-3/TRBV12-4|many|TRBD1|TRBJ1-6
CASSSRGQPNSPLHF
TGTGCCAGCAGTTCCCGGGGACAGCCAAATTCACCCCTCCACTTT
>TRBV7-2|many|-|TRBJ1-5
CASSLGDRRNQPQHF
TGTGCCAGCAGCTTAGGAGACAGGCGTAATCAGCCCCAGCATTTT
>TRBV7-8|many|-|TRBJ1-5
CASSLARTAYQPQHF
TGTGCCAGCAGCTTAGCTCGGACAGCCTATCAGCCCCAGCATTTT
>TRBV7-3|-|TRBD2|TRBJ2-1
CASSPSGGFYNEQFF
TGTGCCAGCAGCCCTAGCGGGGGTTTTTACAATGAGCAGTTCTTC
>TRBV20-1|-|TRBD1|TRBJ2-7
CSAPDRGLSRNEQYF
TGCAGTGCTCCGGACAGGGGGCTCTCTAGGAACGAGCAGTACTTC
>TRBV20-1|medium-sized|TRBD1|TRBJ2-7
CSARAGGYEQYF
TGCAGTGCTAGAGCAGGGGGCTACGAGCAGTACTTC
>TRBV3-1|many|-|TRBJ2-2
CATTPASTNTGELFF
TGTGCCACCACACCAGCGAGTACGAACACCGGGGAGCTGTTTTTT
>TRBV5-1|many|-|TRBJ1-6
CASSLEALSAFNSPLHF
TGCGCCAGCAGCTTGGAGGCTCTCTCAGCCTTTAATTCACCCCTCCACTTT
>TRBV20-1|many|-|TRBJ2-3
CSANSGGPDTQYF
TGCAGTGCTAATTCGGGCGGACCAGATACGCAGTATTTT
>TRBV20-1|many|TRBD1|TRBJ1-2
CSALKTGGYGYTF
TGCAGTGCTCTAAAGACAGGGGGCTATGGCTACACCTTC
>TRBV30|many|TRBD2|TRBJ2-1
CAWSSLAASYNEQFF
TGTGCCTGGAGCTCACTAGCGGCTTCCTACAATGAGCAGTTCTTC
>TRBV4-1|many|TRBD1|TRBJ2-1
CASSQELQGGYNEQFF
TGCGCCAGCAGCCAAGAACTACAGGGGGGTTACAATGAGCAGTTCTTC
>TRBV7-6|many|TRBD1|TRBJ2-7
CASSPGQGVPMYEQYF
TGTGCCAGCAGCCCCGGACAGGGTGTACCCATGTACGAGCAGTACTTC